Ten or more counts support the clone carrying this T cell receptor beta chain. Its antigen is not known. Germline CDR1 is DFQATT and CDR2 is SNEGSKA (reference sequence). The V gene lost 3 bases and the J gene lost 5 bases, with 10 bases spanning the gap. This CDR3 comprises 12 residues. Regions amplified from RNA transcripts were the TCR beta CDR3 regions. Using the HTBI primer set, a first-round RT-PCR was run on the TCR CDR3. TCRdb reanalysed the multiplex PCR reads using MiXCR and keeps one entry per CDR3 protein. The sample consists of under 350,000 distinct CDR3 sequences, 25% of them appearing once. The data stem from a study of T cells in Graves' hyperthyroidism and ophthalmopathy. Study as a whole: Prior to any treatment, at the point of initial diagnosis, peripheral blood was collected. General study results and limits: Among clonotypes expanded in thyroid above 0.001, most were also found in blood. Model output signaled ophthalmopathy a median roughly 6 months ahead of onset. Classification by a 13 V-J model distinguished ophthalmopathy from stable hyperthyroidism.

The TCR originated in a man aged 35 to 55 with Graves' hyperthyroidism that later progressed to Graves' ophthalmopathy. This chain uses TRBV20-1 with TRBJ1-2, with D uncertain. Material for sequencing was blood. The CDR3 DNA sequence: TGCAGTGCTAGTCCAGGACTTTATGGCTACACCTTC. Its translation: CSASPGLYGYTF.